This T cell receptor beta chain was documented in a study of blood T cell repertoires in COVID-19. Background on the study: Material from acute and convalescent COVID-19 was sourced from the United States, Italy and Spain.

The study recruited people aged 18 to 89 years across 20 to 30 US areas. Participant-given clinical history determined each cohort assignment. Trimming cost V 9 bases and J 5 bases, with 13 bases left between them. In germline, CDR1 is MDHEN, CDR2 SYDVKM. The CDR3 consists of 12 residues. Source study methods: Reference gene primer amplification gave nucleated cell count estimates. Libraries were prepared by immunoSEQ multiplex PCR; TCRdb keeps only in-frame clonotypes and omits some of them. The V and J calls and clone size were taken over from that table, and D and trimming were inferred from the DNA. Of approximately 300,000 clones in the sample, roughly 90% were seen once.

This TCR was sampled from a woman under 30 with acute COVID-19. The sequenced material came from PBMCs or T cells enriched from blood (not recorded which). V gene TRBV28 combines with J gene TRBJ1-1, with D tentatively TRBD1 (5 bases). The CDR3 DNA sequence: TGTGCCAGTCTTCGGGGGGGGACTGAAGCTTTCTTT. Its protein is CASLRGGTEAFF.